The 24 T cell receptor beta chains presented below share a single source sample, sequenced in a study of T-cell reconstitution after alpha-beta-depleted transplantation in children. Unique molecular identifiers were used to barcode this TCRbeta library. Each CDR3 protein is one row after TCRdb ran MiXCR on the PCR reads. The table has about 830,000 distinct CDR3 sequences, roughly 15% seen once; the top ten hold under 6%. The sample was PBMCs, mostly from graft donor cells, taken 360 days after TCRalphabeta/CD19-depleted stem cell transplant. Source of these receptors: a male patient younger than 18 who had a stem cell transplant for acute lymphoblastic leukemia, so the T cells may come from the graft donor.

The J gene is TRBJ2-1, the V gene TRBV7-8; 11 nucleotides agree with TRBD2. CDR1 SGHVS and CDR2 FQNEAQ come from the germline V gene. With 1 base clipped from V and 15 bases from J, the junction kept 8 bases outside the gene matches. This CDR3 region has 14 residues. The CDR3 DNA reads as TGTGCCAGCAGCTTAGTCGGCCTAGCGGGAGGAGGGTTCTTC. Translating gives CASSLVGLAGGGFF.

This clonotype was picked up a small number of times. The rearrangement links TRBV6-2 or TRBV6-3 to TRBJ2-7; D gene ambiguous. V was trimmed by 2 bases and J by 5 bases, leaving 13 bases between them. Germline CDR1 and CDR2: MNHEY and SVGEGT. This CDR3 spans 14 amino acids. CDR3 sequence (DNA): TGTGCCAGCAGTTACATAAGGGCGTTGGACGAGCAGTACTTC. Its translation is CASSYIRALDEQYF.

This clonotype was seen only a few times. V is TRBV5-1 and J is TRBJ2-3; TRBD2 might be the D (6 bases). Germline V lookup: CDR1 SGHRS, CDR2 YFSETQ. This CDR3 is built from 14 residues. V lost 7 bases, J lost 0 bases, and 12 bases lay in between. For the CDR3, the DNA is TGCGCCAGCGGGACTGAACCTAGCACAGATACGCAGTATTTT. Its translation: CASGTEPSTDTQYF.

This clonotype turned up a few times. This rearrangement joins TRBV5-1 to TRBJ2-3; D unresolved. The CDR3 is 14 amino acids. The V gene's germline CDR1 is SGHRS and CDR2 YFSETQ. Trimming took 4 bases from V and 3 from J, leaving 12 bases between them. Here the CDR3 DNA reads TGCGCCAGCAGCAAGTATGGGAAAACAGATACGCAGTATTTT. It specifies CASSKYGKTDTQYF.

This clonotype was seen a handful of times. DNA of the CDR3: TGTGCCATCAGTGAGAAGAGGGAGGCGGCTAACTATGGCTACACCTTC. This codes for CAISEKREAANYGYTF. The chain combines TRBV10-3 with TRBJ1-2; D is uncertain. With 2 bases removed from V and 0 bases from J, the gap between germline ends came to 13 bases. Germline lookup yields CDR1 ENHRY and CDR2 SYGVKD. The CDR3 sequence is 16 residues long.

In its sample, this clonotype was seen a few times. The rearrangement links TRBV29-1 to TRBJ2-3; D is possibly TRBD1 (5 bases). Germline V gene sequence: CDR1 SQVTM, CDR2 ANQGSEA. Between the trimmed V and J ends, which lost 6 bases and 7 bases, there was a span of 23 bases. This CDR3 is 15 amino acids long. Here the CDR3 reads CSVLDSLKPQYTQYF. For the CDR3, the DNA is TGCAGCGTCCTAGACAGTCTCAAGCCCCAGTATACGCAGTATTTT.

Here the CDR3 reads CASASYHEAGNTIYF. CDR3 nucleotides: TGTGCCAGCGCGTCTTACCACGAAGCTGGAAACACCATATATTTT. This chain joins TRBV7-2 and TRBJ1-3; no reliable D call. Per germline, CDR1 SGHTA and CDR2 FQGNSA. V gave up 8 bases and J gave up 2 bases, with 16 bases separating them. The CDR3 is 15 amino acids.

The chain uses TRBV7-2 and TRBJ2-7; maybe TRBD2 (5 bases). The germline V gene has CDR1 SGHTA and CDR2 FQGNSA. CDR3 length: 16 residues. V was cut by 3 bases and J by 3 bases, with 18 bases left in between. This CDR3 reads CASSLAGSATRYEQYF. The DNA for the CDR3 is TGTGCCAGCAGCTTGGCGGGCAGCGCGACCCGCTACGAGCAGTACTTC.

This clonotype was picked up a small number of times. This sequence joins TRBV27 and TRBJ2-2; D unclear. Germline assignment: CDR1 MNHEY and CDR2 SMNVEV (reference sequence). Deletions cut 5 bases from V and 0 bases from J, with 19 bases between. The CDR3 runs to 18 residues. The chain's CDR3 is CASSRYPYASSNTGELFF. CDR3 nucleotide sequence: TGTGCCAGCAGTCGCTACCCATACGCTTCCTCGAACACCGGGGAGCTGTTTTTT.

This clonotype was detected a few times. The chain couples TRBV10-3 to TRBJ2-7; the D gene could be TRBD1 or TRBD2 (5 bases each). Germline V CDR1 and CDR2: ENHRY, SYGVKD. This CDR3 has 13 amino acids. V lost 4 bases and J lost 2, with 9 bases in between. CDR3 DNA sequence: TGTGCCATCAGTGGAGGGGTTCCCTACGAGCAGTACTTC. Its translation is CAISGGVPYEQYF.

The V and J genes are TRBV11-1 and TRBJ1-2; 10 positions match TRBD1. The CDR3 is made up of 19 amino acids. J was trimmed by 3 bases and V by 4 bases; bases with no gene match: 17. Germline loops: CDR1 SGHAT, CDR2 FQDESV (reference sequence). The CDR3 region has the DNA TGTGCCAGCAGCTCCCATGCTCCCCGGACAGGGGGGCAGGACTATGGCTACACCTTC. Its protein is CASSSHAPRTGGQDYGYTF.

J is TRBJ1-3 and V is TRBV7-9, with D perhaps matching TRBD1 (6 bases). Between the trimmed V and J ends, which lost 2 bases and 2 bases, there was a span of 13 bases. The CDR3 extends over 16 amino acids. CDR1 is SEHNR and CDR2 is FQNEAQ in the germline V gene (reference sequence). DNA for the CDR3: TGTGCCAGCAGCTTAATTTTAGGGGGAACTGGAAACACCATATATTTT. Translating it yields CASSLILGGTGNTIYF.

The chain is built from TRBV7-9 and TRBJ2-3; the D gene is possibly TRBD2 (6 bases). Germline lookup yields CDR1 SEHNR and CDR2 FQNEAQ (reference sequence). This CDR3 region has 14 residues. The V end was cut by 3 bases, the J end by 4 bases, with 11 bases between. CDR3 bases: TGTGCCAGCAGCTTCTCTCCGGGGGCAGATACGCAGTATTTT. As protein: CASSFSPGADTQYF.

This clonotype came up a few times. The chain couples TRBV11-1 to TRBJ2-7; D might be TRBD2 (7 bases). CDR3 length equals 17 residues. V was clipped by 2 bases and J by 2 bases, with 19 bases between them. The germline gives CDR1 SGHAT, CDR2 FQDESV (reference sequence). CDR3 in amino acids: CASSLSEYREGAYEQYF. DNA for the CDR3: TGTGCCAGCAGCTTATCGGAATACAGGGAGGGTGCCTACGAGCAGTACTTC. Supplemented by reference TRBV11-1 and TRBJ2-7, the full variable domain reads EAEVAQSPRYKITEKSQAVAFWCDPISGHATLYWYRQILGQGPELLVQFQDESVVDDSQLPKDRFSAERLKGVDSTLKIQPAELGDSAMYLCASSLSEYREGAYEQYFGPGTRLTVT.

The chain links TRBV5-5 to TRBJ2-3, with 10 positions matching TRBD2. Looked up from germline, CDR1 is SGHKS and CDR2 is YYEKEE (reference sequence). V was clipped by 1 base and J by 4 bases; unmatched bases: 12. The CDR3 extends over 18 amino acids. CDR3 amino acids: CASSLRMLPSGSADTQYF. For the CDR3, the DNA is TGTGCCAGCAGCTTGCGTATGTTGCCTAGCGGGAGTGCAGATACGCAGTATTTT.

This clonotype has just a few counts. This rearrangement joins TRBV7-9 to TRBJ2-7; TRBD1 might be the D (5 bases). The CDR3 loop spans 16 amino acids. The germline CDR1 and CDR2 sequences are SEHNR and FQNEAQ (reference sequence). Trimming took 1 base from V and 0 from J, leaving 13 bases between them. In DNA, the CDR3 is TGTGCCAGCAGCTTAGGCCCTTTAGGGGACTCCTACGAGCAGTACTTC. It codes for CASSLGPLGDSYEQYF.

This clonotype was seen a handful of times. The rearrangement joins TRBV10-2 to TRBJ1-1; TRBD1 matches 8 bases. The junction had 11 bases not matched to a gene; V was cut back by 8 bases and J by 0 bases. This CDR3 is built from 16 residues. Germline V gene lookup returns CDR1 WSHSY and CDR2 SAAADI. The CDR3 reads CASLDRGKGMNTEAFF. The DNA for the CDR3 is TGCGCCAGCCTTGACAGGGGAAAGGGGATGAACACTGAAGCTTTCTTT.

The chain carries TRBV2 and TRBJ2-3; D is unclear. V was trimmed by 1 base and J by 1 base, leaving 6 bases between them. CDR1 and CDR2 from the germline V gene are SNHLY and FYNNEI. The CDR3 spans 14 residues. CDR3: CASSEDVGTDTQYF. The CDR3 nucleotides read TGTGCCAGCAGTGAAGATGTAGGCACAGATACGCAGTATTTT.

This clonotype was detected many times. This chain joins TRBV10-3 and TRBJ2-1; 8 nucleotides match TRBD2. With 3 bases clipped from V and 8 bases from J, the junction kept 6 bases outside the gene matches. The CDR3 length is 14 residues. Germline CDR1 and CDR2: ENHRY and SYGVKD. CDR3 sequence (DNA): TGTGCCATCAGTGATAGCGGGGAGTCCCATGAGCAGTTCTTC. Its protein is CAISDSGESHEQFF.

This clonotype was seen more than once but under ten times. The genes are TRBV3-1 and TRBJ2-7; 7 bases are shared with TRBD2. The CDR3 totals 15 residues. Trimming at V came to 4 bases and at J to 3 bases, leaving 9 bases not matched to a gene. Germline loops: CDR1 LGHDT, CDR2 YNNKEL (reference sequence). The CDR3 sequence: CASSPRAGRDYEQYF. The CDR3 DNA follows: TGTGCCAGCAGCCCACGAGCGGGACGGGACTACGAGCAGTACTTC.

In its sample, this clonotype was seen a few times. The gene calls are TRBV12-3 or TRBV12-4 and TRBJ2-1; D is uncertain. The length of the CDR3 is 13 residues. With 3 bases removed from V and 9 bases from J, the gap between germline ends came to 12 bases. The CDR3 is CASSFLGSGEQFF. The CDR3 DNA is TGTGCCAGCAGTTTTCTTGGGTCGGGTGAGCAGTTCTTC.

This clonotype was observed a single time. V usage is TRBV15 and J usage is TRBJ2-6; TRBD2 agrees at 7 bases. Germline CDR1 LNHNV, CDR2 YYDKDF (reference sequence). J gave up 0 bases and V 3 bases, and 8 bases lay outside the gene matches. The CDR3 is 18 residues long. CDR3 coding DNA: TGTGCCACCAGCAGCACTCGGGACTACCCCTCTGGGGCCAACGTCCTGACTTTC. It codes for CATSSTRDYPSGANVLTF. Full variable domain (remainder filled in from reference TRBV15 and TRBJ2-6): DAMVIQNPRYQVTQFGKPVTLSCSQTLNHNVMYWYQQKSSQAPKLLFHYYDKDFNNEADTPDNFQSRRPNTSFCFLDIRSPGLGDTAMYLCATSSTRDYPSGANVLTFGAGSRLTVL.

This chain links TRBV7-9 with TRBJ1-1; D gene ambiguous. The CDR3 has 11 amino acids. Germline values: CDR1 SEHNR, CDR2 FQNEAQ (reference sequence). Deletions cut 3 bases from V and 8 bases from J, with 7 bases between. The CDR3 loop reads CASSLSLEAFF. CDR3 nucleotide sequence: TGTGCCAGCAGCTTGAGCCTAGAAGCTTTCTTT.

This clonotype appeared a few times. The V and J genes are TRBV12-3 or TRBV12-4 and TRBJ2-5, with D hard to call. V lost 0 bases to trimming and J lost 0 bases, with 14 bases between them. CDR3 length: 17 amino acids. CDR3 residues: CASSLAGIAANQETQYF. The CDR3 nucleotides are TGTGCCAGCAGTTTAGCGGGGATAGCTGCGAACCAAGAGACCCAGTACTTC.